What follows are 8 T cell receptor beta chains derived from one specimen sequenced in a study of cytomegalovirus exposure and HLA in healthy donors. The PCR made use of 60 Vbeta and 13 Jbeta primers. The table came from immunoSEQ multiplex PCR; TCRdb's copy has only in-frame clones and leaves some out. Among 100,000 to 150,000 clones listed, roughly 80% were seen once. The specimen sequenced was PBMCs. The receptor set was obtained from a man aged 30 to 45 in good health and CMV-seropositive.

The CDR3 DNA is TGTGCCAGCAGTGGGCTGACAGGGCTCAGCACCGGGGAGCTGTTTTTT. Protein product: CASSGLTGLSTGELFF. The chain combines TRBV6-1 with TRBJ2-2, with 7 nucleotides matching TRBD1. V shed 4 bases and J 4 bases; nucleotides not matched to a gene: 9. Germline CDR1 MNHNS, CDR2 SASEGT. The CDR3 is made up of 16 amino acids.

This chain's CDR3 is CASSVDEGLTFNQPQHF. The CDR3 DNA reads TGTGCCAGCAGCGTAGATGAGGGTCTCACTTTTAATCAGCCCCAGCATTTT. The chain employs TRBV9 and TRBJ1-5; D remains ambiguous. CDR3 length equals 17 residues. Germline V gene lookup returns CDR1 SGDLS and CDR2 YYNGEE. The V end was cut by 0 bases, the J end by 4 bases, with 17 bases between.

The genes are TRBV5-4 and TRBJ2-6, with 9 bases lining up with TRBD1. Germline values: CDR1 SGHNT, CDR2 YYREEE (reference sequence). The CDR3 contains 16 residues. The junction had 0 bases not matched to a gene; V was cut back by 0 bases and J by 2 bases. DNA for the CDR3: TGTGCCAGCAGCTTGGGGACAGGGGCTGGGGCCAACGTCCTGACTTTC. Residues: CASSLGTGAGANVLTF.

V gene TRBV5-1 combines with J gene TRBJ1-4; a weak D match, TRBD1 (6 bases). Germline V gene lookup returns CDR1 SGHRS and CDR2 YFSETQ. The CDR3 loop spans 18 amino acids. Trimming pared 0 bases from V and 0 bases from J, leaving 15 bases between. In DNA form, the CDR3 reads TGCGCCAGCAGCTTGGGGAATGGGGGCGGACCAACTAATGAAAAACTGTTTTTT. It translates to CASSLGNGGGPTNEKLFF.

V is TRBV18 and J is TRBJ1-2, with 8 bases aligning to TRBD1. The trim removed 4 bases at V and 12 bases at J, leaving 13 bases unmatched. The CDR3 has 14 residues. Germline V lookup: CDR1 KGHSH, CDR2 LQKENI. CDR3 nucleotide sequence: TGTGCCAGCTCACTTCCGGGACAGGTTTTTAATGACACCTTC. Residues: CASSLPGQVFNDTF. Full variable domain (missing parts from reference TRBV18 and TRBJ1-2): NAGVMQNPRHLVRRRGQEARLRCSPMKGHSHVYWYRQLPEEGLKFMVYLQKENIIDESGMPKERFSAEFPKEGPSILRIQQVVRGDSAAYFCASSLPGQVFNDTFGSGTRLTVV.

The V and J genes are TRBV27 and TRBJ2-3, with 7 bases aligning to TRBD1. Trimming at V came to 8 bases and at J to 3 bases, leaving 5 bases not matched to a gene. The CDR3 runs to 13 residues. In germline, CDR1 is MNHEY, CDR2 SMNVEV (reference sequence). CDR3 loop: CASRPTGTDTQYF. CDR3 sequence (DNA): TGTGCCAGCCGACCGACAGGGACAGATACGCAGTATTTT.

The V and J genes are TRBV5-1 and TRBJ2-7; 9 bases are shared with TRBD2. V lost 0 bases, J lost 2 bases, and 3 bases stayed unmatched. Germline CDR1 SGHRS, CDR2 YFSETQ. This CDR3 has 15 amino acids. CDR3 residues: CASSLGLAETYEQYF. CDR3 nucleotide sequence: TGCGCCAGCAGCTTGGGACTAGCGGAAACCTACGAGCAGTACTTC.

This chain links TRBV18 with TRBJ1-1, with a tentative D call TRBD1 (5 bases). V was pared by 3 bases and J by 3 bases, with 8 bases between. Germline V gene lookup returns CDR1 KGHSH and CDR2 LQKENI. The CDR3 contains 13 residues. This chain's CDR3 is CASSPRGDTEAFF. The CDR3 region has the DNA TGTGCCAGCTCACCGCGGGGGGACACTGAAGCTTTCTTT.